This TCR beta chain was identified in a study of preoperative IRX-2 immunotherapy in early breast cancer. Indicated treatment: preoperative locoregional IRX-2 cytokine immunotherapy. Preoperative locoregional IRX-2 cytokine immunotherapy was tested in the phase Ib source study. Germline CDR1 LNHDA, CDR2 SQIVND (reference sequence). V dropped 5 bases and J dropped 2; count of bases not matched to a gene: 7. The CDR3 runs 17 residues. Profiling relied on immunoSEQ multiplex PCR, and the TCRdb table lists in-frame clones only, not all of them. The sample lists roughly 93,000 clones, roughly 88% occurring once.

The source was tumor tissue, collected after IRX-2 immunotherapy. This clonotype originated in a human donor with breast cancer. The genes are TRBV19 and TRBJ1-4, with 11 bases that match TRBD1. As DNA, the CDR3 is TGTGCCAGTAGTCCCCGGGACAGGGGGGTGACTAATGAAAAACTGTTTTTT. Protein product: CASSPRDRGVTNEKLFF.